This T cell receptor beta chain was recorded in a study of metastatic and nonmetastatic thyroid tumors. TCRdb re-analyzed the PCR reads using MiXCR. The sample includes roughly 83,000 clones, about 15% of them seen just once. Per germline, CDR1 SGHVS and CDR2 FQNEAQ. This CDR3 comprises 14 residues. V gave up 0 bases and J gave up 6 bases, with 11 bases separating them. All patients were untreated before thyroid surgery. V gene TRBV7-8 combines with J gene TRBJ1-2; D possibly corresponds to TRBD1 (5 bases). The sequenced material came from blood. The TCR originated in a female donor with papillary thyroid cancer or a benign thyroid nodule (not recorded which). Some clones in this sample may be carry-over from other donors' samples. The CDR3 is CASSLALGGHGYTF. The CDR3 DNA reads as TGTGCCAGCAGCTTAGCGCTGGGGGGTCATGGCTACACCTTC.